This TCR beta chain is from a study of tumor and adjacent non-tumor tissue in lung cancer. Study summary: There were about 12 adenocarcinoma, 2 squamous cell carcinoma and 1 small cell lung cancer cases. Samples averaged about 3.8 million productive TCRbeta reads each. Notes on the study in general: Tumor repertoires had a smaller top 100 clone share than normal lung. TCR diversity was significantly greater in tumor than normal lung tissue.

A modified ARM-PCR protocol with three rounds of nested PCR amplified TCRbeta. Each CDR3 protein is one row after TCRdb ran MiXCR on the multiplex PCR reads. The sample lists roughly 90,000 distinct CDR3 sequences, roughly three quarters occurring once. As concerns this clonotype: Antigen specificity is unknown. Mismatch with germline at one junction end may stem from a read error.

This sample's RNA came from whole unsorted tissue. The normal lung tissue was taken more than 3 cm from the tumor edge. This clonotype was obtained from a woman in her forties or fifties with non-small cell lung cancer. Sequenced material: distant non-tumor lung tissue.

CDR3 sequence: CRVDRSGAEVFF. The CDR3 nucleotides read TGCAGGGTTGACAGGTCCGGGGCTGAAGTTTTCTTT. J is TRBJ1-1 and V is TRBV29-1; a possible D gene is TRBD1 (6 bases). Looked up from germline, CDR1 is SQVTM and CDR2 is ANQGSEA. The CDR3 is made up of 12 amino acids.